The 9 T cell receptor beta chains below were found in one sample sequenced in a study of blood T cell repertoires in COVID-19. Assay: immunoSEQ multiplex PCR; the TCRdb copy retains only in-frame clones and omits some. Among some 350,000 clones listed, 87% were seen once. The sample taken for sequencing was PBMCs or T cells enriched from blood (not recorded which). Receptor source: a woman aged 30 to 39 who had recovered from COVID-19.

The chain joins TRBV25-1 to TRBJ1-1; D ambiguous. Germline CDR1 reads MGHDK; CDR2 reads SYGVNS. The ends were cut back, 6 bases at V and 3 bases at J, with 17 bases in the middle. The CDR3 has 15 residues. CDR3 nucleotide sequence: TGTGCCAGCAGGGGTCCCGGGTATTGGGACACTGAAGCTTTCTTT. Amino acids: CASRGPGYWDTEAFF.

The CDR3 DNA sequence: TGTGCCAGCAGTGACCCCGCAGGGAACACTGAAGCTTTCTTT. This encodes CASSDPAGNTEAFF. The chain joins TRBV6-1 to TRBJ1-1; no firm D call. V lost 3 bases and J 1 base, leaving 9 bases between the germline ends. Germline-derived CDR1 and CDR2 are MNHNS and SASEGT. This CDR3 has 14 amino acids.

CDR3 DNA sequence: TGCGCCAGCAGCTTGTGGGGGGATGGCTACACCTTC. Its translation: CASSLWGDGYTF. This chain joins TRBV5-1 and TRBJ1-2; possible D gene TRBD1, 5 bases. Germline V gene data show CDR1 as SGHRS and CDR2 as YFSETQ. V dropped 1 base and J dropped 6 bases, with 7 bases sitting between them. The CDR3 is 12 amino acids.

The chain joins TRBV28 to TRBJ2-7; 7 bases line up with TRBD1. Germline V lookup: CDR1 MDHEN, CDR2 SYDVKM. The V segment lost 0 bases and the J segment 5 bases; nucleotides outside the gene matches: 4. The CDR3 extends over 14 amino acids. The chain's CDR3 is CASSLWDRTHEQYF. The CDR3 DNA is TGTGCCAGCAGTTTATGGGACAGGACCCACGAGCAGTACTTC. The full variable domain, its missing parts supplied by reference TRBV28 and TRBJ2-7, is DVKVTQSSRYLVKRTGEKVFLECVQDMDHENMFWYRQDPGLGLRLIYFSYDVKMKEKGDIPEGYSVSREKKERFSLILESASTNQTSMYLCASSLWDRTHEQYFGPGTRLTVT.

The gene calls are TRBV4-1 and TRBJ2-2; D is possibly TRBD1 (5 bases). CDR1 is MGHRA and CDR2 is YSYEKL in the germline V gene. This CDR3 spans 15 amino acids. V was trimmed by 1 base and J by 5 bases, leaving 11 bases between them. The CDR3 spells CASSQGSGRTGELFF. The DNA for the CDR3 is TGCGCCAGCAGCCAAGGGTCAGGGCGGACCGGGGAGCTGTTTTTT.

The chain recombines TRBV28 with TRBJ1-2; 9 bases agree with TRBD1. This CDR3 is built from 12 residues. From germline, CDR1 is MDHEN and CDR2 SYDVKM. With V trimmed by 5 bases and J by 8 bases, 3 bases remained unmatched. For the CDR3, the DNA is TGTGCCAGCAGTCTCACAGGGGGCGGCTACACCTTC. This sequence encodes CASSLTGGGYTF.

This sequence joins TRBV20-1 and TRBJ1-4; possibly TRBD1 for D (5 bases). The germline CDR1 and CDR2 sequences are DFQATT and SNEGSKA (reference sequence). The V end lost 3 bases, the J end lost 6 bases, and 11 bases lay between the germline ends. The CDR3 spans 13 residues. The CDR3 reads CSASSGGDEKLFF. Written as DNA, the CDR3 is TGCAGTGCTAGTTCCGGGGGGGATGAAAAACTGTTTTTT.

The V call is TRBV6-4, the J call TRBJ2-2; D is unresolved. Per the germline V gene, CDR1 is MRHNA and CDR2 is SNTAGT. V lost 5 bases and J lost 0, with 7 bases in between. The CDR3 contains 14 residues. CDR3 bases: TGTGCCAGCAGTTTCTCAGCGAACACCGGGGAGCTGTTTTTT. Translation: CASSFSANTGELFF.

The rearrangement joins TRBV3-1 (or the pseudogene TRBV3-2) to TRBJ2-7; 13 bases line up with TRBD2. Looked up from germline, CDR1 is LGHDT and CDR2 is YNNKEL (reference sequence). V lost 1 base, J lost 7 bases, and 4 bases stayed unmatched. CDR3 length: 15 amino acids. The CDR3 spells CASSQGGLAGLEQYF. CDR3 bases: TGTGCCAGCAGCCAAGGGGGACTAGCGGGGTTAGAGCAGTACTTC.